A single sample is the source of the 22 T cell receptor beta chains below, sequenced in a study of identical twins. TCRdb analysed the 5' RACE reads with MiXCR anew, one entry per CDR3 protein. The sample lists about 470,000 distinct CDR3 sequences; roughly 26% were seen once. The same data also contributed to another study, on T cells expressing NK-cell markers.

The sample was CD4+ T cells sorted from blood. These TCRs come from a woman aged 18-30 years in good health.

This rearrangement joins TRBV5-1 to TRBJ2-3; 8 bases match TRBD2. CDR1 is SGHRS and CDR2 is YFSETQ in the germline V gene. The CDR3 covers 15 residues. J lost 4 bases, V lost 4 bases, and 8 bases had no gene match. DNA for the CDR3: TGCGCCAGCAGCCCGGGGGGGTTGCGCGCAGATACGCAGTATTTT. Encoded protein: CASSPGGLRADTQYF.

This clonotype was picked up a small number of times. The chain has TRBV20-1 and TRBJ2-5, with 7 positions matching TRBD1. The CDR3 is made up of 17 amino acids. CDR1 and CDR2 from the germline V gene are DFQATT and SNEGSKA (reference sequence). J was trimmed by 1 base and V by 3 bases; bases with no gene match: 14. CDR3 coding DNA: TGCAGTGCTAGTTTGGACAGGCAATCCCGGATCCAAGAGACCCAGTACTTC. Translating gives CSASLDRQSRIQETQYF.

In the case of this clonotype: One end of the junction fails to match germline, which may point to a read error. The rearrangement joins TRBV20-1 to TRBJ2-3; 9 bases line up with TRBD2. The CDR3 contains 17 residues. Germline CDR1 and CDR2: DFQATT and SNEGSKA (reference sequence). CDR3 DNA sequence: TGCTGTGCTAAAGTCCCCCTGAGTAGCGGGAGTCCAGATACGCAGTATTTT. Translating it yields CCAKVPLSSGSPDTQYF.

This clonotype was seen more than once but under ten times. The chain recombines TRBV10-3 with TRBJ2-2, with 11 bases fitting TRBD1. Germline V lookup: CDR1 ENHRY, CDR2 SYGVKD. The V gene end was trimmed by 7 bases and the J gene end by 7 bases; junction bases not matched to a gene: 8. The CDR3 contains 15 residues. DNA for the CDR3: TGTGCCATCACCAGGACAGGGGGCGCGGGCGGGGAGCTGTTTTTT. Translating it yields CAITRTGGAGGELFF.

J is TRBJ2-3 and V is TRBV29-1, with 7 bases matching TRBD1. CDR1 and CDR2 from the germline V gene are SQVTM and ANQGSEA. J gave up 2 bases and V 4 bases, and 3 bases lay outside the gene matches. The CDR3 consists of 13 residues. The chain's CDR3 is CSVATGATDTQYF. As DNA, the CDR3 is TGCAGCGTTGCTACAGGGGCCACAGATACGCAGTATTTT.

This sequence joins TRBV12-3 or TRBV12-4 and TRBJ1-5; tentatively, D is TRBD1 (5 bases). V was cut by 6 bases and J by 5 bases, with 14 bases left in between. The CDR3 runs to 14 residues. CDR3 amino acids: CASSGIGGYQPQHF. CDR3 sequence (DNA): TGTGCCAGCAGCGGTATTGGGGGGTATCAGCCCCAGCATTTT.

The chain joins TRBV2 to TRBJ1-2, with unresolved D. From germline, CDR1 is SNHLY and CDR2 FYNNEI. V was trimmed by 4 bases and J by 7 bases, leaving 10 bases between them. The CDR3 is 12 amino acids. This CDR3 reads CASSVHESGYTF. In DNA, the CDR3 is TGTGCCAGCAGTGTTCATGAGAGTGGCTACACCTTC.

V usage is TRBV19 and J usage is TRBJ1-1, with a possible D match to TRBD1 (6 bases). Germline CDR1 reads LNHDA; CDR2 reads SQIVND (reference sequence). V was clipped by 7 bases and J by 1 base, with 16 bases between them. The CDR3 is 15 amino acids. As DNA, the CDR3 is TGTGCCAGTAACCCTTCGGACAGACGGAACACTGAAGCTTTCTTT. Protein sequence: CASNPSDRRNTEAFF.

This clonotype was counted between two and nine times. The V call is TRBV9, the J call TRBJ2-7; D gene uncertain. Germline V CDR1 and CDR2: SGDLS, YYNGEE. V dropped 5 bases and J dropped 3 bases, with 15 bases sitting between them. The CDR3 is 14 amino acids. The CDR3 sequence is CASRTPRRCYEQYF. The CDR3 bases are TGTGCCAGCAGGACACCTAGACGGTGCTACGAGCAGTACTTC.

This sequence joins TRBV27 and TRBJ1-1, with D hard to call. V was clipped by 0 bases and J by 1 base, with 12 bases between them. The CDR3 loop spans 16 amino acids. Germline CDR1 is MNHEY and CDR2 is SMNVEV (reference sequence). The CDR3 reads CASSLSTGSGNTEAFF. The CDR3 coding sequence is TGTGCCAGCAGTTTATCCACGGGGTCGGGGAACACTGAAGCTTTCTTT.

This chain uses TRBV7-3 with TRBJ2-5; 12 bases align to TRBD2. The CDR3 length is 16 residues. Trimming took 0 bases from V and 2 from J; bases not matched to a gene: 1. Germline V gene sequence: CDR1 SGHTA, CDR2 FQGTGA. The CDR3 here is CASSLTLAGGQETQYF. The CDR3, as DNA: TGTGCCAGCAGCTTAACTCTAGCGGGGGGGCAAGAGACCCAGTACTTC.

This sequence joins TRBV29-1 and TRBJ2-5; 7 bases line up with TRBD1. The CDR3 has 16 amino acids. V dropped 7 bases and J dropped 4; count of bases not matched to a gene: 18. Germline CDR1 reads SQVTM; CDR2 reads ANQGSEA. In DNA, the CDR3 is TGCAGCGCAAGACAGGGCCCCTTCTTTGTTTCAGAGACCCAGTACTTC. Its translation: CSARQGPFFVSETQYF. The full variable domain, its missing parts supplied by reference TRBV29-1 and TRBJ2-5, is SAVISQKPSRDICQRGTSLTIQCQVDSQVTMMFWYRQQPGQSLTLIATANQGSEATYESGFVIDKFPISRPNLTFSTLTVSNMSPEDSSIYLCSARQGPFFVSETQYFGPGTRLLVL.

The V gene is TRBV7-9, the J gene TRBJ1-5, with 11 nucleotides matching TRBD1. CDR1 SEHNR and CDR2 FQNEAQ come from the germline V gene (reference sequence). CDR3 length equals 16 residues. V lost 4 bases, J lost 2 bases, and 4 bases stayed unmatched. CDR3 in DNA: TGTGCCAGCAGCTCGTCGGGACAGGGGGGCAATCAGCCCCAGCATTTT. Residues: CASSSSGQGGNQPQHF.

The chain carries TRBV20-1 and TRBJ2-1; TRBD2 is a possible D gene (6 bases). V shed 0 bases and J shed 2 bases, with 11 bases lying between them. This CDR3 region has 15 residues. CDR1 and CDR2 from the germline V gene are DFQATT and SNEGSKA (reference sequence). Here the CDR3 reads CSAREGSGTYNEQFF. CDR3 DNA: TGCAGTGCTAGAGAAGGTAGCGGAACCTACAATGAGCAGTTCTTC.

This clonotype occurred a few times. The chain is built from TRBV5-1 and TRBJ1-1; D gene ambiguous. The CDR3 loop spans 13 amino acids. Germline CDR1 and CDR2: SGHRS and YFSETQ. The V and J ends lost 0 bases and 3 bases respectively, with 6 bases between them. CDR3 nucleotides: TGCGCCAGCAGCTTGGCGGTGGACACTGAAGCTTTCTTT. It translates to CASSLAVDTEAFF.

J is TRBJ1-1 and V is TRBV5-1, with a tentative D call TRBD1 (5 bases). CDR1 SGHRS and CDR2 YFSETQ come from the germline V gene. There are 15 residues in the CDR3. The V end was cut by 0 bases, the J end by 0 bases, with 9 bases between. The CDR3 is CASSLAGDVNTEAFF. Written as DNA, the CDR3 is TGCGCCAGCAGCTTGGCGGGGGATGTGAACACTGAAGCTTTCTTT.

The J gene is TRBJ2-3, the V gene TRBV5-4; D may be TRBD2 (6 bases). The CDR3 covers 13 residues. V was clipped by 3 bases and J by 9 bases, with 14 bases between them. CDR1 is SGHNT, CDR2 YYREEE, per germline (reference sequence). The CDR3 nucleotides read TGTGCCAGCAGCTCCCCTAGCGAGGGGACGCAGTATTTT. This translates into CASSSPSEGTQYF.

The CDR3 is CASSETANYGYTF. CDR3 sequence (DNA): TGCGCCAGCAGCGAGACAGCTAACTATGGCTACACCTTC. The chain has TRBV5-1 and TRBJ1-2, with D maybe TRBD1 (5 bases). Trimming stripped 4 bases from V and 0 bases from J, with 7 bases between. The germline V gene encodes CDR1 SGHRS and CDR2 YFSETQ. The CDR3 runs 13 residues.

CDR3 loop: CASCEGTGNEQYF. The DNA of the CDR3 is TGCGCCAGCTGTGAGGGGACAGGGAACGAGCAGTACTTC. V usage is TRBV5-1 and J usage is TRBJ2-7; TRBD1 matches at 9 bases. The V segment lost 7 bases and the J segment 5 bases; nucleotides outside the gene matches: 7. Germline lookup yields CDR1 SGHRS and CDR2 YFSETQ. The CDR3 is 13 amino acids.

This clonotype was observed a handful of times. The J gene is TRBJ1-2, the V gene TRBV10-3; the match to TRBD1 covers 9 bases. This CDR3 is built from 14 residues. CDR1 is ENHRY, CDR2 SYGVKD, per germline. With 6 bases clipped from V and 5 bases from J, the junction kept 7 bases outside the gene matches. The CDR3 spells CAIREEDRGYGYTF. In nucleotides, the CDR3 is TGTGCCATCAGGGAAGAAGACAGGGGGTATGGCTACACCTTC.

This clonotype was found a few times. The DNA of the CDR3 is TGCAGCGTTTCTTACGGGACAGGGAGTGGAGCTTTCTTT. Encoded protein: CSVSYGTGSGAFF. V gene TRBV29-1 combines with J gene TRBJ1-1, with 9 bases fitting TRBD1. V dropped 5 bases and J dropped 10; count of bases not matched to a gene: 11. Looked up from germline, CDR1 is SQVTM and CDR2 is ANQGSEA. The CDR3 spans 13 residues.

This chain joins TRBV6-5 and TRBJ1-4; D unclear. V lost 4 bases and J lost 7, with 16 bases in between. Germline lookup yields CDR1 MNHEY and CDR2 SVGAGI. CDR3 size: 15 residues. In DNA, the CDR3 is TGTGCCAGCAGTTCGGTGTTCAGTGGTGGTGAAAAACTGTTTTTT. Translating gives CASSSVFSGGEKLFF.